A selection of T cell receptor beta chains follows, all from one sample in a study of early T cells in non-severe SARS-CoV-2 infection. TCRdb independently ran MiXCR on the 5' RACE reads; one entry per CDR3 protein. The sample lists some 80,000 distinct CDR3 sequences, 9.5% to 15% seen once, with around 3.7% in the top ten. The sample consisted of whole blood. Receptors originate from an adult who was a healthcare worker with PCR-confirmed SARS-CoV-2 infection or an uninfected control (not recorded which). Both conserved end residues are part of each CDR3. Each record gives: D gene, CDR3 length, J gene, clone size, V gene, CDR3 protein, CDR3 DNA. The D gene is left open where the match is weak. For some rows the clone size is stated as once, few or many, or as a class when expanded; others skip it.

>TRBD2|16|TRBJ2-5|.|TRBV15
CATSRSRREGQETQYF
TGTGCCACCAGCCGCTCAAGGCGGGAGGGCCAAGAGACCCAGTACTTC
>.|17|TRBJ1-5|few|TRBV7-9
CASSLAIGGGANQPQHF
TGTGCCAGCAGCTTAGCGATAGGAGGAGGGGCAAATCAGCCCCAGCATTTT
>.|15|TRBJ2-5|many|TRBV11-2
CASSPTEDGQETQYF
TGTGCCAGCAGCCCTACGGAGGACGGACAAGAGACCCAGTACTTC
>.|15|TRBJ1-5|few|TRBV28
CASSSNRQANQPQHF
TGTGCCAGCAGTTCAAATAGACAAGCCAATCAGCCCCAGCATTTT
>TRBD1|15|TRBJ2-7|few|TRBV9
CASSVEQGGSYEQYF
TGTGCCAGCAGCGTAGAACAGGGGGGATCCTACGAGCAGTACTTC
>.|12|TRBJ2-1|few|TRBV7-6
CASSPNRVEQFF
TGTGCCAGCAGCCCCAACCGGGTTGAGCAGTTCTTC
>.|14|TRBJ2-5|many|TRBV3-1
CASSQDVSPGTQYF
TGTGCCAGCAGCCAAGACGTCTCGCCGGGGACCCAGTACTTC
>.|14|TRBJ1-1|.|TRBV27
CASSLPGTNTEAFF
TGTGCCAGCAGTTTACCAGGGACTAACACTGAAGCTTTCTTT
>.|13|TRBJ2-5|.|TRBV11-3
CASSLGQQETQYF
TGTGCCAGCAGCTTAGGGCAGCAAGAGACCCAGTACTTC
>.|13|TRBJ2-2|many|TRBV7-6
CASSLARTGELFF
TGTGCCAGCAGCTTAGCGCGTACCGGGGAGCTGTTTTTT
>TRBD1|16|TRBJ2-7|.|TRBV6-4
CASSEYGTGVPYEQYF
TGTGCCAGCAGCGAGTACGGGACAGGGGTACCCTACGAGCAGTACTTC
>.|13|TRBJ2-7|many|TRBV30
CAWKRGAGNEQYF
TGTGCCTGGAAACGCGGGGCTGGAAACGAGCAGTACTTC
>.|14|TRBJ2-1|many|TRBV3-1
CASSLAVTYNEQFF
TGTGCCAGCAGCCTAGCGGTTACCTACAATGAGCAGTTCTTC
>.|12|TRBJ2-7|many|TRBV10-1
CASSESGTSLRF
TGCGCCAGCAGTGAGTCCGGGACATCCCTTAGGTTC
>TRBD2|22|TRBJ2-3|.|TRBV20-1
CSASRVTAERTSGRKGRDTQYF
TGCAGTGCTAGCCGAGTAACAGCCGAGCGGACTAGCGGGAGAAAAGGAAGAGATACGCAGTATTTT
>.|15|TRBJ1-2|.|TRBV18
CASSPFAAGDYGYTF
TGTGCCAGCTCGCCCTTCGCGGCAGGGGACTATGGCTACACCTTC
>.|15|TRBJ2-1|few|TRBV19
CASSIAGSSYNEQFF
TGTGCCAGTAGTATCGCGGGAAGCTCCTACAATGAGCAGTTCTTC
>.|13|TRBJ2-1|many|TRBV9
CASEGPWGNEQFF
TGTGCCAGCGAAGGACCCTGGGGCAATGAGCAGTTCTTC
>TRBD2|14|TRBJ2-2|many|TRBV10-2
CASSVREDTGELFF
TGCGCCAGCAGTGTGCGGGAGGACACCGGGGAGCTGTTTTTT
>.|14|TRBJ2-1|.|TRBV6-4
CASSVGGDYNEQFF
TGTGCCAGCAGTGTTGGCGGGGATTACAATGAGCAGTTCTTC